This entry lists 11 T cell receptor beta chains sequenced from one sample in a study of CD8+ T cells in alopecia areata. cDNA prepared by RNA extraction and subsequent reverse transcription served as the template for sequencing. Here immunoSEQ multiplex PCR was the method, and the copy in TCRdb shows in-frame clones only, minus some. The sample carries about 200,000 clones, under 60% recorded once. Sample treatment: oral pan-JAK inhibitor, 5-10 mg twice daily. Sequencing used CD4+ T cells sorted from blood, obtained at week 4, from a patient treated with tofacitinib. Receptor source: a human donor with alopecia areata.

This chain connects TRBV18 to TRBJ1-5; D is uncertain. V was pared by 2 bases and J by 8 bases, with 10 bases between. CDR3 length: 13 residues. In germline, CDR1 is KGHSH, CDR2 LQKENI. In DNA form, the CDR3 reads TGTGCCAGCTCACCAGACCGCGTGGAGCCCCAGCATTTT. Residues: CASSPDRVEPQHF.

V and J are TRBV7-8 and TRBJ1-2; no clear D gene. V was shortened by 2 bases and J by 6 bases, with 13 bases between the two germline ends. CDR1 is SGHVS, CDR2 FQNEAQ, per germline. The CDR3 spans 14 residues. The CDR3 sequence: CASSLSSGSDGYTF. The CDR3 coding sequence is TGTGCCAGCAGCTTATCGTCCGGATCGGATGGCTACACCTTC.

For the CDR3, the DNA is TGTGCCAGCAGCTTGGCGGGACAGGGAAGGACTGAAGCTTTCTTT. Its protein product is CASSLAGQGRTEAFF. The rearrangement uses TRBV5-6 and TRBJ1-1, with 9 positions matching TRBD1. The CDR3 extends over 15 amino acids. CDR1 and CDR2 from the germline V gene are SGHDT and YYEEEE. The V and J ends lost 0 bases and 5 bases, in that order; junction bases with no gene match: 5.

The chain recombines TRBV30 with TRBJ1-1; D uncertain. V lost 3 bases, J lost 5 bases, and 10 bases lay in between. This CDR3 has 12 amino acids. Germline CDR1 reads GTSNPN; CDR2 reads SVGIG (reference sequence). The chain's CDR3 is CAWRDQQTEAFF. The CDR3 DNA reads TGTGCCTGGAGGGATCAGCAAACTGAAGCTTTCTTT.

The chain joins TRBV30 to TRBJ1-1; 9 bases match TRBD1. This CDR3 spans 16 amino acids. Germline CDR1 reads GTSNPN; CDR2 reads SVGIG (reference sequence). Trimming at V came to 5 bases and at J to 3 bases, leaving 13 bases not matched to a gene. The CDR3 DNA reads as TGTGCCTGGGGAACCCCGGACAGGGGAAGGGACACTGAAGCTTTCTTT. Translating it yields CAWGTPDRGRDTEAFF. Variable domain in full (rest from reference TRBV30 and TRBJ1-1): SQTIHQWPATLVQPVGSPLSLECTVEGTSNPNLYWYRQAAGRGLQLLFYSVGIGQISSEVPQNLSASRPQDRQFILSSKKLLLSDSGFYLCAWGTPDRGRDTEAFFGQGTRLTVV.

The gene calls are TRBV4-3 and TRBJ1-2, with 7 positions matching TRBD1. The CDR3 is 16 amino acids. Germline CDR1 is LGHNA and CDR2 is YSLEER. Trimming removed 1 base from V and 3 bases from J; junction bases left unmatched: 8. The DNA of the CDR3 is TGCGCCAGCAGCCAAGCATGGGACAGCCCTCACTATGGCTACACCTTC. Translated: CASSQAWDSPHYGYTF.

CDR3: CASSQDEGGGGADTQYF. The CDR3 DNA reads as TGCGCCAGCAGCCAAGATGAGGGGGGGGGTGGCGCAGATACGCAGTATTTT. The chain couples TRBV4-3 to TRBJ2-3, with D possibly TRBD2 on 7 matching bases. There are 17 residues in the CDR3. Germline V gene sequence: CDR1 LGHNA, CDR2 YSLEER. Deletions cut 0 bases from V and 4 bases from J, with 17 bases between.

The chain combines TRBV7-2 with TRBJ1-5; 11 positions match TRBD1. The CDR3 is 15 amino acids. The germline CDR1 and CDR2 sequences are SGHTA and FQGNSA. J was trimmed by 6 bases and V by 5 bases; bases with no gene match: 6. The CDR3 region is CASSIRDRGVQPQHF. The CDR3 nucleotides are TGTGCCAGCAGCATCCGGGACAGGGGGGTTCAGCCCCAGCATTTT.

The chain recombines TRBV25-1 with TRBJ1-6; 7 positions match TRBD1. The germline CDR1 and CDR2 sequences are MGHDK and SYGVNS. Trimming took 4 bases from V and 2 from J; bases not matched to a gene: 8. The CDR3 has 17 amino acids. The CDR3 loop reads CASSASGQTAYNSPLHF. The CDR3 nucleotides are TGTGCCAGCAGTGCCTCGGGACAGACTGCCTATAATTCACCCCTCCACTTT.

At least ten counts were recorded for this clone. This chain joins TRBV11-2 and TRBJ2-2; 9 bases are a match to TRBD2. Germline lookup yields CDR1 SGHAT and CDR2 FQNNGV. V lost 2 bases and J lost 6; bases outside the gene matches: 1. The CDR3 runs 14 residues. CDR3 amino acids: CASSLLAGSGELFF. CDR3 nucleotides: TGTGCCAGCAGCTTACTAGCGGGGTCCGGGGAGCTGTTTTTT. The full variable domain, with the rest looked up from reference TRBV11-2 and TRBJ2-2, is EAGVAQSPRYKIIEKRQSVAFWCNPISGHATLYWYQQILGQGPKLLIQFQNNGVVDDSQLPKDRFSAERLKGVDSTLKIQPAKLEDSAVYLCASSLLAGSGELFFGEGSRLTVL.

For the CDR3, the DNA is TGCGCCAGCAGCCAAGAGACAGCAACTAATGAAAAACTGTTTTTT. Translated, it gives CASSQETATNEKLFF. The chain carries TRBV4-3 and TRBJ1-4; possibly TRBD1 for D (5 bases). Germline CDR1 is LGHNA and CDR2 is YSLEER. Trimming took off 0 bases at V and 0 bases at J, with 5 bases between the two ends. The CDR3 runs to 15 residues.